A selection of T cell receptor beta chains follows, all from one sample in a study of T-cell reconstitution after alpha-beta-depleted transplantation in children. MiXCR was run by TCRdb on the PCR reads, yielding one entry per CDR3 protein. The data contain roughly 400,000 distinct CDR3 sequences, over 20% of them singletons. The specimen comprised PBMCs from the stem cell graft donor, sampled from the stem cell graft. Receptors were obtained from a human donor who donated a stem cell graft to a child with acute myeloid leukemia. The CDR3 runs from the conserved cysteine through the conserved F or W. The D gene is left open where the match is weak. The size field is filled for only some rows; it gives once, few, many or a size class.

v_gene: TRBV29-1
abundance: NA
j_gene: TRBJ2-7
d_gene: TRBD1
CDR3nt: TGCAGCGCTGACAGGGGGGCCGAGCAGTACTTC
CDR3aa: CSADRGAEQYF

v_gene: TRBV25-1
abundance: few
j_gene: TRBJ2-7
d_gene: TRBD1
CDR3nt: TGTGCCAGTACTGGGACCGGGACAGGGGCTTGGGCGTCCTACGAGCAGTACTTC
CDR3aa: CASTGTGTGAWASYEQYF

v_gene: TRBV7-8
abundance: NA
j_gene: TRBJ2-1
d_gene: TRBD2
CDR3nt: TGTGCCAGCAGCTTAAGGGGACTAGCGGGAGGGCTCTCCTACAATGAGCAGTTCTTC
CDR3aa: CASSLRGLAGGLSYNEQFF

v_gene: TRBV20-1
abundance: NA
j_gene: TRBJ2-1
d_gene: TRBD2
CDR3nt: TGCAGTGCTAGAAATAGTCTATCGACTAGCGGGAGAACTAATGAGCAGTTCTTC
CDR3aa: CSARNSLSTSGRTNEQFF

v_gene: TRBV7-3
abundance: few
j_gene: TRBJ2-7
d_gene: TRBD1
CDR3nt: TGTGCCAGCAGCTCAACCCCGGGACAGGAGGACGAGCAGTACTTC
CDR3aa: CASSSTPGQEDEQYF

v_gene: TRBV7-8
abundance: NA
j_gene: TRBJ2-2
d_gene: NA
CDR3nt: TGTGCCAGCAGTAGTCAGGGGAGGTATACCGGGGAGCTGTTTTTT
CDR3aa: CASSSQGRYTGELFF

v_gene: TRBV7-2
abundance: few
j_gene: TRBJ2-2
d_gene: NA
CDR3nt: TGTGCCAGCAGCCAAGAGCGGGTTACCGGGGAGCTGTTTTTT
CDR3aa: CASSQERVTGELFF

v_gene: TRBV7-2
abundance: few
j_gene: TRBJ2-1
d_gene: NA
CDR3nt: TGTGCCAGCAGCCCGGACCCTCGGCGCGATGAGCAGTTCTTC
CDR3aa: CASSPDPRRDEQFF

v_gene: TRBV20-1
abundance: few
j_gene: TRBJ1-1
d_gene: TRBD1
CDR3nt: TGCAGTGCTAGAGAAGTTCAGGGGGCCAACACTGAAGCTTTCTTT
CDR3aa: CSAREVQGANTEAFF

v_gene: TRBV28
abundance: NA
j_gene: TRBJ1-4
d_gene: NA
CDR3nt: TGTGCCAGCAGTTTATCCGGGGGCCGAAATGAAAAACTGTTTTTT
CDR3aa: CASSLSGGRNEKLFF